This T cell receptor beta chain comes out of a study of cytotoxic CD8 clonotypes in ibrutinib-treated CLL. This CDR3 region has 16 residues. Trimming shortened V by 0 bases and J by 4 bases, and 13 bases separated the two germline ends. Germline CDR1 is SGHRS and CDR2 is YFSETQ. The protocol was immunoSEQ multiplex PCR, while the TCRdb copy is restricted to in-frame clones and leaves out a portion. The sample carries approximately 160,000 clones, around nine tenths recorded once. Sequencing used PBMCs, obtained at disease progression, from a patient treated with ibrutinib. The gene calls are TRBV5-1 and TRBJ1-4; D unclear. This receptor was identified in a human donor with chronic lymphocytic leukemia. CDR3 sequence reads: CASSLVGTQINEKLFF. DNA of the CDR3: TGCGCCAGCAGCTTGGTCGGAACCCAGATTAATGAAAAACTGTTTTTT.